Included here is one T cell receptor beta chain sequence, with context. Per the original data handling: Nucleated cell counts were estimated from reference gene primer amplification. Sequencing used immunoSEQ multiplex PCR; TCRdb keeps in-frame clones, though not all of them. V and J calls and clone size follow that table, whereas D and trimming were derived from the DNA. The table has about 360,000 clones, roughly 86% seen once; the top ten hold less than 3.5%. This sample is drawn from a study of blood T cell repertoires in COVID-19. Looking at the study overall: The cDNA or gDNA used as material had been derived from T cells, B-cell-depleted T cells, or PBMCs.

CDR1 is SGHNT, CDR2 YYREEE, per germline (reference sequence). CDR3 length: 15 amino acids. The germline V and J ends were trimmed by 1 base and 7 bases, with 12 bases remaining between them. Sequencing used peripheral blood. The sequence derives from a human donor in a cohort sampled during active COVID-19. The genes are TRBV5-4 and TRBJ1-6, with D unclear. The CDR3 bases are TGTGCCAGCAGCTTGCTCCAGGAGCGGAATTCACCCCTCCACTTT. Translating gives CASSLLQERNSPLHF.